This TCR beta chain was sequenced for a study of T cell changes during pregnancy in multiple sclerosis. This clone is a singleton in its sample. Clones were read by immunoSEQ multiplex PCR, and TCRdb kept only the in-frame ones, dropping some. Among around 99,000 clones listed, 85% to 95% were seen once. This sample comprised peripheral blood, obtained in the first trimester of pregnancy. This TCR was recovered from a female donor with multiple sclerosis, enrolled in a pregnancy study.

CDR3 DNA sequence: TGTGCCAGCAGTGTTCCGGGACAGGGTGATAATGGCTACACCTTC. It translates to CASSVPGQGDNGYTF. The chain recombines TRBV25-1 with TRBJ1-2, with 9 bases aligning to TRBD1. The CDR3 consists of 15 residues. V gave up 4 bases and J gave up 6 bases; unmatched junction bases: 9. Germline V gene sequence: CDR1 MGHDK, CDR2 SYGVNS.